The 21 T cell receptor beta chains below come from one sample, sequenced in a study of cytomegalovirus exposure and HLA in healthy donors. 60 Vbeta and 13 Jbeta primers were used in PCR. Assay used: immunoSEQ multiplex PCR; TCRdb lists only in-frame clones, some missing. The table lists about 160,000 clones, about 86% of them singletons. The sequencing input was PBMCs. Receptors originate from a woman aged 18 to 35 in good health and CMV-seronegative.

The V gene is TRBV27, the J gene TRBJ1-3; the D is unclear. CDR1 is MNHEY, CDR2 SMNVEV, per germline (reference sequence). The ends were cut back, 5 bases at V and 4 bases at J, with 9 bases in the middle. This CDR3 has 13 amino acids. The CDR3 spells CASSPRLGNTIYF. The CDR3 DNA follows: TGTGCCAGCAGTCCCCGGTTAGGAAACACCATATATTTT.

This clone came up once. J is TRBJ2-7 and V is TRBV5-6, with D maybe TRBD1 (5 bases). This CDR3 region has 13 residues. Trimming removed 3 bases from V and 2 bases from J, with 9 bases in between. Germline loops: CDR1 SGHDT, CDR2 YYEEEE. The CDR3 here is CASSSSGTYEQYF. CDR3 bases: TGTGCCAGCAGCTCTTCAGGGACCTACGAGCAGTACTTC.

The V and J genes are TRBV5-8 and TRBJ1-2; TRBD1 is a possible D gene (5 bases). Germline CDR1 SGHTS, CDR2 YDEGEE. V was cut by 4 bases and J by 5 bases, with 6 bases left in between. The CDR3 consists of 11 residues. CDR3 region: CASSRGYGYTF. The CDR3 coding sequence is TGTGCCAGCAGCCGGGGGTATGGCTACACCTTC.

The CDR3 region is CASRPGGAGNTIYF. Here the CDR3 DNA reads TGTGCCAGTAGACCGGGAGGGGCTGGAAACACCATATATTTT. This sequence joins TRBV19 and TRBJ1-3; a possible D gene is TRBD1 (5 bases). Germline CDR1 is LNHDA and CDR2 is SQIVND (reference sequence). The V end lost 6 bases, the J end lost 2 bases, and 11 bases lay between the germline ends. This CDR3 contains 14 residues.

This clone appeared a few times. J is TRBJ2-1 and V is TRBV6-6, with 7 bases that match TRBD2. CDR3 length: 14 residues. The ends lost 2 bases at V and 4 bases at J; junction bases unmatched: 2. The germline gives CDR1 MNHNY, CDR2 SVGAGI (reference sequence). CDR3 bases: TGTGCCAGCAGTTACGGGACTACGTACAATGAGCAGTTCTTC. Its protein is CASSYGTTYNEQFF.

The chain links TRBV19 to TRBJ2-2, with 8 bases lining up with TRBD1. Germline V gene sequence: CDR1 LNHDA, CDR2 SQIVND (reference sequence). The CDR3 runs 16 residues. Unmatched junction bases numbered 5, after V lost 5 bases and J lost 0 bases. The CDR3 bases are TGTGCCAGTAGTCCCGACAGGGGCCCGAACACCGGGGAGCTGTTTTTT. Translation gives CASSPDRGPNTGELFF.

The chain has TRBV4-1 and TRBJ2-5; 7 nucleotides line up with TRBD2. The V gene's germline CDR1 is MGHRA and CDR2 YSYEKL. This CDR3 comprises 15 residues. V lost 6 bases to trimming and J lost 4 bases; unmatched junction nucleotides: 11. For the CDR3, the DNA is TGCGCCAGCAGTCAATTGACTAGCCGGGGAGAGACCCAGTACTTC. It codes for CASSQLTSRGETQYF.

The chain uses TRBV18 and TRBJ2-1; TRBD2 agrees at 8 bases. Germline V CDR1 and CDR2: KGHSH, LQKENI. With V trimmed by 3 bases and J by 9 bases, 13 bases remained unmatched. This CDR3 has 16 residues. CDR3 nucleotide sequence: TGTGCCAGCTCACCTGCGGATTTGCGGACTAGCAGTGAGCAGTTCTTC. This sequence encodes CASSPADLRTSSEQFF.

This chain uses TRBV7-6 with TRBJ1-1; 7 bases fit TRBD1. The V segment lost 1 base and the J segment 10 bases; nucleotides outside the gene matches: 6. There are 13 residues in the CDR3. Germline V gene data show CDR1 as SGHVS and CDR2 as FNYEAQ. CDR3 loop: CASSLEITGAAFF. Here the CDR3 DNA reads TGTGCCAGCAGCTTAGAGATTACAGGGGCAGCTTTCTTT.

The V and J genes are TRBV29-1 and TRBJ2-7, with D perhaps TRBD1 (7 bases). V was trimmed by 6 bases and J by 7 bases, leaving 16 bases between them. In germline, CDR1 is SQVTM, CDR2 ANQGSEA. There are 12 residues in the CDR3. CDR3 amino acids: CSVTTGAGEQYF. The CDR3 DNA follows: TGCAGCGTCACCACAGGGGCGGGAGAGCAGTACTTC.

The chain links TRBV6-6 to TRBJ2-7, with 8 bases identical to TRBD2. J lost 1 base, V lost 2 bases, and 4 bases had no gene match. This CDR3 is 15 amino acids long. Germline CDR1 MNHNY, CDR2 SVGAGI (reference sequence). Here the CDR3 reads CASSYGAGGSYEQYF. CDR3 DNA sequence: TGTGCCAGCAGTTACGGTGCGGGGGGATCCTACGAGCAGTACTTC.

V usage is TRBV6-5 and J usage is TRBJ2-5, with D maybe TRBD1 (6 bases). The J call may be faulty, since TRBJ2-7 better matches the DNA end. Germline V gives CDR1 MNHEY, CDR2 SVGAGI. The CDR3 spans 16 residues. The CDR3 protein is CASSSPRDTSPYEQYF. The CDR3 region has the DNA TGTGCCAGCAGTTCCCCCCGGGACACCTCGCCCTACGAGCAGTACTTC.

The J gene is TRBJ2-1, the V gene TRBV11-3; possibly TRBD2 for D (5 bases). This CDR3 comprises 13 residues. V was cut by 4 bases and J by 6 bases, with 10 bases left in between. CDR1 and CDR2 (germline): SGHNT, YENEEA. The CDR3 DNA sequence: TGTGCCAGCAGCTCCGGGCTAGCCAATGAGCAGTTCTTC. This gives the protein CASSSGLANEQFF.

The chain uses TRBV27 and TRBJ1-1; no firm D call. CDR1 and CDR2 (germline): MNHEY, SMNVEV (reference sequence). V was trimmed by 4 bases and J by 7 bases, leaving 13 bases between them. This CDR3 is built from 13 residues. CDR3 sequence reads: CASSSPDTLEAFF. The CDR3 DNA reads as TGTGCCAGCAGTTCTCCAGATACCCTTGAAGCTTTCTTT.

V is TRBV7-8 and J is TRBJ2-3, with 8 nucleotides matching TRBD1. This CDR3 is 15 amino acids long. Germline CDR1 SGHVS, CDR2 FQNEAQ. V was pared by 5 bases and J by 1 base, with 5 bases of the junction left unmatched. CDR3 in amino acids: CASSRTGSGTDTQYF. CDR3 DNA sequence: TGTGCCAGCAGCAGGACAGGGTCCGGCACAGATACGCAGTATTTT.

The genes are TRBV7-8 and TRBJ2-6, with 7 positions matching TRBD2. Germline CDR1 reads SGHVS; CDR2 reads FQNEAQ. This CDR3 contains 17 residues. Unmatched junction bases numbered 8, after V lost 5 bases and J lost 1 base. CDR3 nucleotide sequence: TGTGCCAGCAGCACCATCGAGCGGGGTTCTGGGGCCAACGTCCTGACTTTC. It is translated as CASSTIERGSGANVLTF.

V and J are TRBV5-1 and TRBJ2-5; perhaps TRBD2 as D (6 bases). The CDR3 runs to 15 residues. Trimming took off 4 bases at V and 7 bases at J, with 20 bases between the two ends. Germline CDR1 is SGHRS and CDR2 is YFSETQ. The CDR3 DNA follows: TGCGCCAGCAGCCCAACGGGACTCCCGGCAGGGACCCAGTACTTC. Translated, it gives CASSPTGLPAGTQYF.

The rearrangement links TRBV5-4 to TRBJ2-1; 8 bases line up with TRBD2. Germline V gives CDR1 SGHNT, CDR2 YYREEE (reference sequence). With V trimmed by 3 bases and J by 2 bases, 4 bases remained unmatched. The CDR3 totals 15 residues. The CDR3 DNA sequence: TGTGCCAGCAGCTCCGGGGGGGCTCCCTACAATGAGCAGTTCTTC. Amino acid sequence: CASSSGGAPYNEQFF.

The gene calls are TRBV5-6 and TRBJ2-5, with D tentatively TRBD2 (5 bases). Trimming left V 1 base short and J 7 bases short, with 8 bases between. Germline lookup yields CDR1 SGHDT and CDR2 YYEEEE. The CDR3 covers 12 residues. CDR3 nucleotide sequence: TGTGCCAGCAGCTTGACAGAGGGGACCCAGTACTTC. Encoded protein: CASSLTEGTQYF.

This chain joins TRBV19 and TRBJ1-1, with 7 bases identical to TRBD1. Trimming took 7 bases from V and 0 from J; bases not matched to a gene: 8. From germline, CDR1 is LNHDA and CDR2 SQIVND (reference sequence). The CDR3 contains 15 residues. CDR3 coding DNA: TGTGCCAGTACGCTGGAAGGGACAGTGAACACTGAAGCTTTCTTT. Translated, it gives CASTLEGTVNTEAFF.

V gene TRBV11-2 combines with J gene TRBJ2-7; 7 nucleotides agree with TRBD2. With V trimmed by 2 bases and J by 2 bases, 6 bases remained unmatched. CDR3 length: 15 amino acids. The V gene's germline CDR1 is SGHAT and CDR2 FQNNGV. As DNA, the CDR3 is TGTGCCAGCAGCTTAACGTTCGCGGGGGCCTACGAGCAGTACTTC. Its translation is CASSLTFAGAYEQYF.